The text below deals with one T cell receptor beta chain. V lost 1 base to trimming and J lost 2 bases, with 10 bases between them. The CDR3 extends over 15 amino acids. From germline, CDR1 is SEHNR and CDR2 FQNEAQ (reference sequence). Sample time point: baseline, week 1 (first vaccination visit). Treatment: pre-vaccination baseline after standard-of-care therapy. New WHO grade 3 or 4 astrocytomas that were IDH1-mutant and ATRX-lost occurred in the donors. Data came from immunoSEQ multiplex PCR; TCRdb stores just in-frame clones and leaves some out. This sample has 30,000 to 35,000 clones, with less than 90% found just once. The sample comes from a study of a mutant IDH1 vaccine in newly diagnosed glioma. Across the study: Treated patients were roughly 62% male, about 38% female, mean age approximately 41 years. Most patients had received both radiotherapy and temozolomide, the prior options being radiotherapy, temozolomide, or both.

This receptor was taken from a woman aged 40-49 years with glioma. The rearrangement links TRBV7-9 to TRBJ2-3; D not certain. This specimen consisted of PBMCs, obtained from a glioma patient treated with radiotherapy, temozolomide or both. CDR3 DNA: TGTGCCAGCAGCTTAGGCGTAAGCTCCACAGATACGCAGTATTTT. It yields the protein CASSLGVSSTDTQYF.